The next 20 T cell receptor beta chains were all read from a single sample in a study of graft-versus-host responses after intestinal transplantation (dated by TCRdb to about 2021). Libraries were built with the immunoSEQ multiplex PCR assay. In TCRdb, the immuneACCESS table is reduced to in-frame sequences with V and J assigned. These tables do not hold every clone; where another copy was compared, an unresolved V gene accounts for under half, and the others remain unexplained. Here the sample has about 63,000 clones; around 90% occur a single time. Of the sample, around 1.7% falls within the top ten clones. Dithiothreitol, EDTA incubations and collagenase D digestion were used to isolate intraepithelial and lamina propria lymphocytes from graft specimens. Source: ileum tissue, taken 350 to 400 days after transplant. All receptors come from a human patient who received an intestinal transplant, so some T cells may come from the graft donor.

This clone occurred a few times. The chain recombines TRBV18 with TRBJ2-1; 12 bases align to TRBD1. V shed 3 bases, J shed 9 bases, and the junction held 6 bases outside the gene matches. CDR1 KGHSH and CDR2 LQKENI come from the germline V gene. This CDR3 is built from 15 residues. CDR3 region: CASSPRDRGRGEQFF. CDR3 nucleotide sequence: TGTGCCAGCTCACCCCGGGACAGGGGGCGAGGTGAGCAGTTCTTC.

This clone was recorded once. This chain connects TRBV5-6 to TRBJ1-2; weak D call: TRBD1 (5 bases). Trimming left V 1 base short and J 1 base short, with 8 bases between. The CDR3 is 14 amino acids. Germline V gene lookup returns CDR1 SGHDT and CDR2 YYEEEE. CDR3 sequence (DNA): TGTGCCAGCAGCTTGAACAGGATTAACTATGGCTACACCTTC. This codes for CASSLNRINYGYTF.

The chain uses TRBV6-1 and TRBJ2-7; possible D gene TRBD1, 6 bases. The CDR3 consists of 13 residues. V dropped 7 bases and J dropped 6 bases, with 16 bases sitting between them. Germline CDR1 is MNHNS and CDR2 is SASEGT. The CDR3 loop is CASKGVVWGEQYF. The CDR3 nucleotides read TGTGCCAGCAAGGGGGTTGTTTGGGGCGAGCAGTACTTC.

CDR3 bases: TGTGCCAGCAGTTCCCCTACAGGGGTCACTGAAGCTTTCTTT. Protein sequence: CASSSPTGVTEAFF. This chain links TRBV28 with TRBJ1-1, with 7 bases fitting TRBD1. V lost 4 bases to trimming and J lost 4 bases; unmatched junction nucleotides: 6. The CDR3 is 14 residues long. Germline V CDR1 and CDR2: MDHEN, SYDVKM.

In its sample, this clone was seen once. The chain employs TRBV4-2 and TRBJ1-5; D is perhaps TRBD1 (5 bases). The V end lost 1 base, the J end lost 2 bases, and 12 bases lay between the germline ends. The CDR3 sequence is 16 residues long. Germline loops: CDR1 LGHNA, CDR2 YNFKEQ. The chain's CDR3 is CASSQAGEGGNQPQHF. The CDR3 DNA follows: TGTGCCAGCAGCCAAGCGGGGGAAGGAGGCAATCAGCCCCAGCATTTT.

The CDR3 region is CASNVKIHNYGYTF. CDR3 in DNA: TGTGCCAGTAACGTAAAGATACATAACTATGGCTACACCTTC. The chain couples TRBV19 to TRBJ1-2; D call uncertain. This CDR3 is 14 amino acids long. V dropped 7 bases and J dropped 1 base, with 13 bases sitting between them. Germline CDR1 LNHDA, CDR2 SQIVND (reference sequence).

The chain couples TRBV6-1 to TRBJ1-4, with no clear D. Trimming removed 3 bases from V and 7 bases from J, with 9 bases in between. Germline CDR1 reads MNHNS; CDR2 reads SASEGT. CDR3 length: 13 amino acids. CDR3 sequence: CASSEIWIEKLFF. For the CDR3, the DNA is TGTGCCAGCAGTGAGATCTGGATTGAAAAACTGTTTTTT.

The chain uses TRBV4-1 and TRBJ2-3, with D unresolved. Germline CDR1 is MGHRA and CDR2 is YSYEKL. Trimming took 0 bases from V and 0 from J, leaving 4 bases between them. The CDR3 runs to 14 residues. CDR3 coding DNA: TGCGCCAGCAGCCAAGACAGAAGCACAGATACGCAGTATTTT. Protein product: CASSQDRSTDTQYF.

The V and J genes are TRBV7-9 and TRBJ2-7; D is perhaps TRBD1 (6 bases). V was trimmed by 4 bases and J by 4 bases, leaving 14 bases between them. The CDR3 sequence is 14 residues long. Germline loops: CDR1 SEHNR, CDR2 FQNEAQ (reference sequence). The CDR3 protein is CASSSSTGPYEQYF. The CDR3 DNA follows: TGTGCCAGCAGCTCTTCTACAGGGCCGTACGAGCAGTACTTC.

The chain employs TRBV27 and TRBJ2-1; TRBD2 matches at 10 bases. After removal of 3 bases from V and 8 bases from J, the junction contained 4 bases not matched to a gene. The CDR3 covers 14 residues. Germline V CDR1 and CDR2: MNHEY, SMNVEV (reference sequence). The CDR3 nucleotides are TGTGCCAGCAGTTTCGGACTAGCGGTCCATGAGCAGTTCTTC. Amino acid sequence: CASSFGLAVHEQFF.

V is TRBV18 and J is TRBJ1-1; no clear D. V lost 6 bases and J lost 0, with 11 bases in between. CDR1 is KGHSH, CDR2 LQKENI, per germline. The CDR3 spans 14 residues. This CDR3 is CASSPRPVNTEAFF. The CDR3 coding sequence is TGTGCCAGCTCCCCTCGCCCAGTGAACACTGAAGCTTTCTTT.

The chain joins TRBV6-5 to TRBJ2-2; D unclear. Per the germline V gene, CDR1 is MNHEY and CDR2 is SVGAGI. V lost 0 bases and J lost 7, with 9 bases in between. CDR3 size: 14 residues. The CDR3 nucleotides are TGTGCCAGCAGTTACTCACTGCGGATCGGGGAGCTGTTTTTT. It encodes CASSYSLRIGELFF.

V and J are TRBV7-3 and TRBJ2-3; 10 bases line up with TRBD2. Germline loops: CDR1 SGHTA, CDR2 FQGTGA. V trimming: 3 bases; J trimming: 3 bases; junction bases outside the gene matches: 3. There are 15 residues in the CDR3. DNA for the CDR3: TGTGCCAGCAGCTTGGCTAGCGGGGGAACAGATACGCAGTATTTT. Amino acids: CASSLASGGTDTQYF.

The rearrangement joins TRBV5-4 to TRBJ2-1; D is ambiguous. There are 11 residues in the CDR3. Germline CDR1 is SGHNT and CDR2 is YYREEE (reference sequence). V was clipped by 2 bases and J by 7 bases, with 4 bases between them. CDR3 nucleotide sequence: TGTGCCAGCAGCTTTGCGAATGAGCAGTTCTTC. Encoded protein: CASSFANEQFF.

CDR3 loop: CASSFTGGDEKLFF. CDR3 in DNA: TGTGCCAGCAGCTTTACAGGGGGGGATGAAAAACTGTTTTTT. The V and J genes are TRBV7-9 and TRBJ1-4; the match to TRBD1 covers 8 bases. J lost 6 bases, V lost 3 bases, and 3 bases had no gene match. CDR1 and CDR2 from the germline V gene are SEHNR and FQNEAQ (reference sequence). CDR3 size: 14 residues.

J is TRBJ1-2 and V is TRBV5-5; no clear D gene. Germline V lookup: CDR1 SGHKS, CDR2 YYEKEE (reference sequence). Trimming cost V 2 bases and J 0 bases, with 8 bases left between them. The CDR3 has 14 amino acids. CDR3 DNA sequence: TGTGCCAGCAGCTTCGACACCCCTAACTATGGCTACACCTTC. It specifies CASSFDTPNYGYTF.

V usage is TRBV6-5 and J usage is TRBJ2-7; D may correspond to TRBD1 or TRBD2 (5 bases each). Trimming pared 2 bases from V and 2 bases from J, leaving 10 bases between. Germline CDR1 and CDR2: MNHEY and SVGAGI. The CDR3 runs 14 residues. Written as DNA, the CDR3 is TGTGCCAGCAGTTACAGGCCGGGACCCTACGAGCAGTACTTC. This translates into CASSYRPGPYEQYF.

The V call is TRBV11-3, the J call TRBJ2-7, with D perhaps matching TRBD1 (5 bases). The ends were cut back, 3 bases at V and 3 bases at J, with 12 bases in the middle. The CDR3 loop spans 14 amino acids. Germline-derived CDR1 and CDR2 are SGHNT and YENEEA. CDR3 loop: CASSLSPQGYEQYF. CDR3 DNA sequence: TGTGCCAGCAGCTTGAGCCCCCAGGGCTACGAGCAGTACTTC.

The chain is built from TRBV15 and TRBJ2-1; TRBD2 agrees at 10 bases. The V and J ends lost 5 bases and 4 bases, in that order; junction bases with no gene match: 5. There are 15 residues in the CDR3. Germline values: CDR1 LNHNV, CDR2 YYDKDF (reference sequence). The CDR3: CATSVLAGLYNEQFF. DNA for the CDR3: TGTGCCACCAGCGTACTAGCGGGACTTTACAATGAGCAGTTCTTC.

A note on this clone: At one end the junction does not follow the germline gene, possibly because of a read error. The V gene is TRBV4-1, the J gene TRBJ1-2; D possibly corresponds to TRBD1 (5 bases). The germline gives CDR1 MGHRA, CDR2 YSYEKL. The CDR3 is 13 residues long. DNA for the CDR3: TGCGCCAGCAGCCAAGATCAGGGTCAGGGCCGGTCCTTC. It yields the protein CASSQDQGQGRSF.